The entry below gives a single TCR beta chain sequence along with its context. The target of this receptor is not known. No per-base quality is available; no much larger clone lies one base away. This sample stems from a study of T cell responses to AZD1222 COVID-19 vaccine (dated by TCRdb to about 2021). Regarding the study in general: A total of around 240 trial participants underwent TCR sequencing, of whom 207 had received two doses of AZD1222 and some 25 had received two doses of the MenACWY control vaccine. Trial participants were enrolled by age into 18-55, 56-69 and 70-plus year subgroups, with 148, 28 and 57 TCR-sequenced participants respectively. Paper-wide results and their limitations: The vaccine-associated CD4 TCRs covered the entire spike protein, and the dominant responses fell in regions 160-218 and 743-854. Conclusions about previously exposed vaccinees are limited because only a handful of AZD1222 recipients were SARS-CoV-2 seropositive at baseline. In the small 56-69-year group, the increase in depth fell short of significance, most likely because of low power. Because no samples from the day 14 peak response were available, repertoires could be characterized only after the peak T cell response. Spike-specific TCR breadth and depth rose significantly after two AZD1222 doses compared with day 0 and with MenACWY recipients. Epitopes outside the regions mutated in the B.1.351 and B.1.1.7 variants were reportedly recognized by nearly half of the unique spike-specific TCRs. Participants were mostly white British, with more females than males. The authors suggested clonal diversity may have been underestimated.

The CDR3 regions of human TCRbeta chains were subjected to immunosequencing. Under the source paper's analysis protocol: Repertoire TCRs were checked for matches against a reference library of SARS-CoV-2-specific TCRs that had been generated using the MIRA antigen-specificity platform. Breadth was defined as the fraction of unique TCRs that were SARS-CoV-2-associated. Depth was defined as the fraction of total T cells that were SARS-CoV-2-associated. Using the MIRA data, every spike-specific TCR was mapped to the spike region that the TCR reacted to and assigned to either a CD4 or a CD8 class. Log10-transformed breadth and depth values were compared by one-way ANOVA with Sidak's multiple comparisons tests. TCRdb mirrors the immuneACCESS table, restricted to in-frame sequences. Some clones are absent from its copies; in checked studies, under half trace to an unresolved V gene, and the reason for the others is unknown. V, J and clone size reflect that table, while D and trimming were determined from the DNA. This sample comprises more than 80,000 clones, more than 85% of them detected only once. Of the sample, less than 4% is held by the ten largest clones.

Reading the label with the study, this specimen's time point is: about 28 days (+/-7) after the second vaccine dose. AZD1222 recipients with second doses at about 4 weeks or about 12 weeks were pooled, because spike-specific TCR depth and breadth did not differ between schedules. Samples from vaccinated people were obtained from the UK trials COV001 and COV002, which included a single-blind randomized controlled phase 2/3 trial of AZD1222 (ChAdOx1 nCoV-19) in healthy adults. Trial participant PBMC samples were collected at day 0 and day 28 after the second dose for TCRbeta chain sequencing. Trimming removed 4 bases from V and 0 bases from J; the gene matches leave 7 bases unexplained. CDR1 and CDR2 (SGHRS, YFSETQ) derive from the germline V gene. From cysteine to phenylalanine, the CDR3 is 15 amino acids long. Left in the record is the CDR3 DNA by itself, 45 bases read in frame from the first base.

This clonotype was obtained from an adult who received the AZD1222 COVID-19 vaccine. Sequences were derived from peripheral blood, sampled 28 days after the second AZD1222 dose. The chain is made from TRBV5-1 and TRBJ2-7, and 7 bases in between align with TRBD2. The CDR3 protein is CASSLEGEGSYEQYF. The DNA is TGCGCCAGCAGCCTCGAAGGGGAGGGCTCCTACGAGCAGTACTTC.